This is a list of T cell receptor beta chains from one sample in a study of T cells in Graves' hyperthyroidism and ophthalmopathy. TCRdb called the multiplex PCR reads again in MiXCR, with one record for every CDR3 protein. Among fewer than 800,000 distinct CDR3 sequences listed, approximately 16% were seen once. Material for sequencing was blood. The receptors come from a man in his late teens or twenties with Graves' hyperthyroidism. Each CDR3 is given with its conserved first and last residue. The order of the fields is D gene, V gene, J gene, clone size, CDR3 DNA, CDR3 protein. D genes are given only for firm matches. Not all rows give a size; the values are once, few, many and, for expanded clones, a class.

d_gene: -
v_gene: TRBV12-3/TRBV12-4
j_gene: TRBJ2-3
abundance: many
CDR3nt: TGTGCCAGCAGGCCAGATACGCAGTATTTT
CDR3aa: CASRPDTQYF

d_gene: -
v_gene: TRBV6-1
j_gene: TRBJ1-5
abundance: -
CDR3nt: TGTGCCAGCAGTGAAGGGGGCCACAATCAGCCCCAGCATTTT
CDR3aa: CASSEGGHNQPQHF

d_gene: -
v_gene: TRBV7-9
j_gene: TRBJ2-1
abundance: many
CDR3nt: TGTGCCAGCAGCTTAGTTGTCAGTGAGCAGTTCTTC
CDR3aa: CASSLVVSEQFF

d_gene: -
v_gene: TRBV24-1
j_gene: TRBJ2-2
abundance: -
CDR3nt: TGTGCCACCAGTGATTTTCAGGACTTGGGCGGGGAGCTGTTTTTT
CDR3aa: CATSDFQDLGGELFF

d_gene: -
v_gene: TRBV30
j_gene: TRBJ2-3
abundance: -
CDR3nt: TGTGCCTGGAAACCCCCAGGGGTAATGGATACGCAGTATTTT
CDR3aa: CAWKPPGVMDTQYF

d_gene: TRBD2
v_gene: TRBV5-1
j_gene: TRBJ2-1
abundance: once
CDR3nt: TGTGCCAGCAGCCCAAGGACTAGCGGGTGGACCCCTGCCAATGAGCAGTTCTTC
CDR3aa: CASSPRTSGWTPANEQFF

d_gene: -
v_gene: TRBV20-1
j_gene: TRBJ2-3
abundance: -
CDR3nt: TGCAGTGCTAGAGCTCTAGGGGGTACAGATACGCAGTATTTT
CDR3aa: CSARALGGTDTQYF

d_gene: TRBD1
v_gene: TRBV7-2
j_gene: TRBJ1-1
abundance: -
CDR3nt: TGTGCCAGCAGCTTAGTAGGTCCAGGGGGCGCGGCTTTCTTT
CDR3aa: CASSLVGPGGAAFF

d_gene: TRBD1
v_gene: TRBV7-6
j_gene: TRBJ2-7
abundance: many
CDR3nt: TGTGCCAGCAGCTCGTTACAGGGGGGCTTTGAGCAGTACTTC
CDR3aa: CASSSLQGGFEQYF

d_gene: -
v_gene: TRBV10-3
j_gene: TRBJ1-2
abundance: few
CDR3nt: TGTGCCATCAGTGAGTCGACCCGTGGGTACTATGGCTACACCTTC
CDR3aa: CAISESTRGYYGYTF

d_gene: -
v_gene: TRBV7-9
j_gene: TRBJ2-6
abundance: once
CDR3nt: TGTGCCAGCAGCCCCCTCTCGGCTGGGGCCAACGTCCTGACTTTC
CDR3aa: CASSPLSAGANVLTF

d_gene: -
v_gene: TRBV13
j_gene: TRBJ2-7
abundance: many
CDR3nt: TGTGCCAGCAGCTTAGAAGCGGAGGGGCACGAGCAGTACTTC
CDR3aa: CASSLEAEGHEQYF

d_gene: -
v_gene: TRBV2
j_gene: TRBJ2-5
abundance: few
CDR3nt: TGTGCCGGCAGTGCTGAGGAGACCCAGTACTTC
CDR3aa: CAGSAEETQYF

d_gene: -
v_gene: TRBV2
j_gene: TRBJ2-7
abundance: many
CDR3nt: TGTGCCAGCACGGGGCCCGCCTACGAGCAGTACTTC
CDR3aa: CASTGPAYEQYF

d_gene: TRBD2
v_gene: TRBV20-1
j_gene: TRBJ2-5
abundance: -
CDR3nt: TGCAGTGCTAACATAGCGGGAGGTGCTGGAGAGACCCAGTACTTC
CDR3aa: CSANIAGGAGETQYF

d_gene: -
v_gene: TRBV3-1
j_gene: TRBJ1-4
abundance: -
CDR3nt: TGTGCCAGCAGCCAATTCGCTGGAGTAGGGGAAAAACTGTTTTTT
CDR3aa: CASSQFAGVGEKLFF

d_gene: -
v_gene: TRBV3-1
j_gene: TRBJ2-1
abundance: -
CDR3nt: TGTGCCAGCAGCCATCCACGGGACAATGAGCAGTTCTTC
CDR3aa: CASSHPRDNEQFF

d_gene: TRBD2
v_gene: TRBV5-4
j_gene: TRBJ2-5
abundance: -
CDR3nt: TGTGCCAGCAGCGGGGGACTAGAAGGGACCCAGTACTTC
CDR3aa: CASSGGLEGTQYF

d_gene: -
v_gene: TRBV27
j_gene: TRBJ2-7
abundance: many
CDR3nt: TGTGCCAGCACGTCTGGGGTGGGCAGGATGATCTACGAGCAGTACTTC
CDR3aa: CASTSGVGRMIYEQYF

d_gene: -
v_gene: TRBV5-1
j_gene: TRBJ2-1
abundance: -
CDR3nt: TGCGCCAGCAGCAAACCCCATGGGGACAATGAGCAGTTCTTC
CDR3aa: CASSKPHGDNEQFF

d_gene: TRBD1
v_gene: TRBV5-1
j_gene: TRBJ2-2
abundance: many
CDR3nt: TGCGCCAGCAGTTGGGCGCGAGGGGGCCCGAACACCGGGGAGCTGTTTTTT
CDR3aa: CASSWARGGPNTGELFF

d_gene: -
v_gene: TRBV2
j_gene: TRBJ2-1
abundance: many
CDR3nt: TGTGCCAGCAGTGAATACAGGGGAGGACTCAATGAGCAGTTCTTC
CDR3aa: CASSEYRGGLNEQFF

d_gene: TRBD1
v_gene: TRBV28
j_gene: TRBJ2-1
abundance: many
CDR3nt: TGTGCCAGCCTGGCCTTCGGGACAGGCAACGGGAAGGGTGAGCAGTTCTTC
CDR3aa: CASLAFGTGNGKGEQFF

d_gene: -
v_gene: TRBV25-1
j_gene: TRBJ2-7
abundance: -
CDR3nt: TGTGCCAGCGGCCCCCGGGGGCCCGGCGAGCAGTACTTC
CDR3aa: CASGPRGPGEQYF

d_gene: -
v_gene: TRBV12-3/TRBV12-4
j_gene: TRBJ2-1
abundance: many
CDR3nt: TGTGCCAGCAGCCTTCCCCCCGGACAGAGTTACAATGAGCAGTTCTTC
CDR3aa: CASSLPPGQSYNEQFF

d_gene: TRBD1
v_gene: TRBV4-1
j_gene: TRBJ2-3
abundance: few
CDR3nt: TGCGCCAGCAGCCAGGCCCCACGACAGGGTCGCACAGATACGCAGTATTTT
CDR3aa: CASSQAPRQGRTDTQYF

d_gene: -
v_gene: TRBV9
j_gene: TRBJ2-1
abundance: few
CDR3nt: TGTGCCAGCAGCGTAGCTGGCGGGATAAGTTATGAGCAGTTCTTC
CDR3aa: CASSVAGGISYEQFF

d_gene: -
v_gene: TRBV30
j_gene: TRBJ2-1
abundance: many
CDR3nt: TGTGCCTGGAGCGGGCTCCACCATGAGCAGTTCTTC
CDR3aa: CAWSGLHHEQFF

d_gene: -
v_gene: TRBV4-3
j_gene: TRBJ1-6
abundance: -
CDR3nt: TGCGCCAGCAGCCAAGAACACCACTCAAATAATTCACCCCTCCACTTT
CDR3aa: CASSQEHHSNNSPLHF

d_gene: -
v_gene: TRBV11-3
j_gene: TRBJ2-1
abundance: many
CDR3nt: TGTGCCAGCAGCTTAGATTATGGTAGCGGAATCGCTGAGCAGTTCTTC
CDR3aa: CASSLDYGSGIAEQFF

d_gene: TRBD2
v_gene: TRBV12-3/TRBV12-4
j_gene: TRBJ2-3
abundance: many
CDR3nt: TGTGCCAGCAGTTTTGGGACTAGCCCCACAGATACGCAGTATTTT
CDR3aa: CASSFGTSPTDTQYF

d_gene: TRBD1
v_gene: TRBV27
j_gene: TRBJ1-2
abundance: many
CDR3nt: TGTGCCAGCAGTTCGGGACAGGGAGACTATGGCTACACCTTC
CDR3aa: CASSSGQGDYGYTF

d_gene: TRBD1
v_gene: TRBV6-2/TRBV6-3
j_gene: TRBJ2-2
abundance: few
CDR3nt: TGTGCCAGCGCCACGTTCGGACAGGGGGCGGTCACCGGGGAGCTGTTTTTT
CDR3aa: CASATFGQGAVTGELFF

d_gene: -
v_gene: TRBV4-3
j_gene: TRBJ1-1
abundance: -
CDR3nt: TGCGCCAGCAGCCAAGTTGGACAAACGAACACTGAAGCTTTCTTT
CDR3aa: CASSQVGQTNTEAFF

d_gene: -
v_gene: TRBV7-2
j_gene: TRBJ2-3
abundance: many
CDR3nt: TGTGCCAGCAGCTTCACAGCAGATACGCAGTATTTT
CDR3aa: CASSFTADTQYF

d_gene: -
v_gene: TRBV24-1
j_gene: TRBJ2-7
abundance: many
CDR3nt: TGTGCCACCGCGGGACAGAACTACGAGCAGTACTTC
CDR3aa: CATAGQNYEQYF

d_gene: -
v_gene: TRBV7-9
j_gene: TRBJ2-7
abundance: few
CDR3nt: TGTGCCAGCAGCCCCTGGGGGGACAGAGACCACGAGCAGTACTTC
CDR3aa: CASSPWGDRDHEQYF

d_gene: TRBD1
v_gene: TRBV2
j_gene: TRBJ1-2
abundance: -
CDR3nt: TGTGCCAGCTCCCGGACAGGGGATGGCTGCACCTTC
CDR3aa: CASSRTGDGCTF

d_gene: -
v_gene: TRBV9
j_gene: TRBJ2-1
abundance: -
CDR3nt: TGTGCCAGCAGCGAGGGAGGAGGTATTCATACCTACAATGAGCAGTTCTTC
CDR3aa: CASSEGGGIHTYNEQFF

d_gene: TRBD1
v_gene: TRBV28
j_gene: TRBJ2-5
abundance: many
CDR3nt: TGTGCCAGCAGTTTTTTGGGACAGGGGGCGGGAGAGACCCAGTACTTC
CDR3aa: CASSFLGQGAGETQYF

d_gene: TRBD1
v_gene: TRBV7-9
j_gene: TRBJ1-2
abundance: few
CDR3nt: TGTGCCAGCAGGGGACAGAGCCTCTATGGCTACACCTTC
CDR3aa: CASRGQSLYGYTF

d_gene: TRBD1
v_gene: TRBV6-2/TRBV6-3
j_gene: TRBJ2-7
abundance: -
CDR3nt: TGTGCCAGCATCTCTTCCGGGACAGGGCTCTACGAGCAGTACTTC
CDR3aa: CASISSGTGLYEQYF

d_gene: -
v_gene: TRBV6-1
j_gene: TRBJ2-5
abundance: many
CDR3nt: TGTGCCAGCAGCCACGGGGCAGCAGAGACCCAGTACTTC
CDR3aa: CASSHGAAETQYF

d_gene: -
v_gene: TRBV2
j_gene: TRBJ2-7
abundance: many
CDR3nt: TGTGCCAGCAGCCCCGCTAGCGACCACTCCTACGAGCAGTACTTC
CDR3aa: CASSPASDHSYEQYF

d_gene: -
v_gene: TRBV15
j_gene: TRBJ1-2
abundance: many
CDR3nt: TGTGCCACCAGCAGGGGGGCGTTGGGGAATATTCATGGCTACACCTTC
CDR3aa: CATSRGALGNIHGYTF

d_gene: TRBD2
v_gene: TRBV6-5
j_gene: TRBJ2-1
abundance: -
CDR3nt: TGTGCCAGCAGCTACCAGCGGGAGGGCTGGATCGATGAGCAGTTCTTC
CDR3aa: CASSYQREGWIDEQFF

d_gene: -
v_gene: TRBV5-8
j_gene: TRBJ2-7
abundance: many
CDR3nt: TGTGCCAGCAGCACGGGGTGGCACGAGCAGTACTTC
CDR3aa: CASSTGWHEQYF

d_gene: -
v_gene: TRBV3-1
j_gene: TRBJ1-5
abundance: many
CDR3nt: TGTGCCAGCAGCCTAGAGGATCAGCCCCAGCATTTT
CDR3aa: CASSLEDQPQHF

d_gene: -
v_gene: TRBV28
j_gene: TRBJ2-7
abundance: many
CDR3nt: TGTGCCAGCAGTTCCCACAGGGAAGAGGAGCAGTACTTC
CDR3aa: CASSSHREEEQYF

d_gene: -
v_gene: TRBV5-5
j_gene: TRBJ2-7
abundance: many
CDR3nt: TGTGCCAGCAGCCAACGGGACGCCTCCTACGAGCAGTACTTC
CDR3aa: CASSQRDASYEQYF

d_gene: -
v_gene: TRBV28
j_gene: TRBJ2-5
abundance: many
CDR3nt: TGTGCCAGCAGTTTGAAGACTAACCAAGAGACCCAGTACTTC
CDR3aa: CASSLKTNQETQYF

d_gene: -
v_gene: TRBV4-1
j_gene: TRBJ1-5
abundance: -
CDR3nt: TGCGCCAGCAGTCCGGCGTGGGCTTTGCCCCAGCATTTT
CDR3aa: CASSPAWALPQHF

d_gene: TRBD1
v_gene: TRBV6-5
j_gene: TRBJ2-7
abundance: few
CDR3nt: TGTGCCAGCAGTTATAACCTTGACAGGGGGCCAGAGCAGTACTTC
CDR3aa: CASSYNLDRGPEQYF

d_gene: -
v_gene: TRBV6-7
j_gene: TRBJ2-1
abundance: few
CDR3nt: TGTGCCAGCTCCCGTCGGGGGCCTGTAGAGTTCTTC
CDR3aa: CASSRRGPVEFF

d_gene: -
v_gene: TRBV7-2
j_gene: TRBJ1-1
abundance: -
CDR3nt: TGTGCCAGCAGCTTAGAACCGGAGGGCACTGAAGCTTTCTTT
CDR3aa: CASSLEPEGTEAFF

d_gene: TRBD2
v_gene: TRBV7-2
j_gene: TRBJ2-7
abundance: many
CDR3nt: TGTGCCAGCAGCTTATTGCCTAGCGGGAGCTACGAGCAGTACTTC
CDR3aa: CASSLLPSGSYEQYF

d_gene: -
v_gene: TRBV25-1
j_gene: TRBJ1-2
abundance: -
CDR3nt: TGTGCCAGCAGTGAAAGTCAGGGGCCTAACTATGGCTACACCTTC
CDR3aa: CASSESQGPNYGYTF